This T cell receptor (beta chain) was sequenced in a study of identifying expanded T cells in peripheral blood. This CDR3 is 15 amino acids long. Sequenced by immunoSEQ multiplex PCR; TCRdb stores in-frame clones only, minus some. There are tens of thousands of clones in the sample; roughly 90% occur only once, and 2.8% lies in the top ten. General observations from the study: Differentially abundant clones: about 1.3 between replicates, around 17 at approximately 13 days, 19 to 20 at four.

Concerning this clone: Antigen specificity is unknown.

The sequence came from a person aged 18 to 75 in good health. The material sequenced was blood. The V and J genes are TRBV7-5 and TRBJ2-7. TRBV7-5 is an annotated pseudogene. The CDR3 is CVRSSQGGPEHEQYF. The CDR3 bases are TGTGTCAGAAGCTCCCAGGGGGGGCCCGAACACGAGCAGTACTTC.